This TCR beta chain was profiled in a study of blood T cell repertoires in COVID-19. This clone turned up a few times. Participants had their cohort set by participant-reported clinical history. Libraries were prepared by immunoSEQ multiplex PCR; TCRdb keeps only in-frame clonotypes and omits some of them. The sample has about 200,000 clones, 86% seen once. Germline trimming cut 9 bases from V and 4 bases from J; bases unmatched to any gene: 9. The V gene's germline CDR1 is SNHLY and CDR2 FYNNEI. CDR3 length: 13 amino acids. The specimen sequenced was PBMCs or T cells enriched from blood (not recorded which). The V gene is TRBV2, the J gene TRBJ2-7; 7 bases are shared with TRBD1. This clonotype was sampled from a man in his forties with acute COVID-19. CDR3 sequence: CARTGTESYEQYF. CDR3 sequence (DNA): TGTGCCAGGACCGGGACAGAGAGTTACGAGCAGTACTTC.